The present T cell receptor (beta chain) was sequenced within a study of blood T cell repertoires in COVID-19. Clones were read by immunoSEQ multiplex PCR, and TCRdb kept only the in-frame ones, dropping some. This table holds about 83,000 clones, approximately 90% found once. The V and J ends lost 0 bases and 10 bases, in that order; junction bases with no gene match: 9. The CDR3 is made up of 14 amino acids. Per germline, CDR1 GTSNPN and CDR2 SVGIG (reference sequence). A single count supports this clone. The receptor was derived from a woman aged 45-65 years with active or convalescent COVID-19. This chain links TRBV30 with TRBJ2-1; TRBD1 aligns across 7 bases. Source material: peripheral blood. CDR3 DNA: TGTGCCTGGAGTGTAGTAAGGGGGCAGCGGGAGCAGTTCTTC. Encoded protein: CAWSVVRGQREQFF.